This T cell receptor (beta chain) was identified during a study of T-cell reconstitution after alpha-beta-depleted transplantation in children. Study-wide points: Expanded graft clones numbering several hundred reportedly gave rise to alpha-beta T cells about two months after transplant. When one year had passed after transplant, most T-cell counts and diversity came from newly produced T cells.

Trimming took 7 bases from V and 3 from J, leaving 13 bases between them. The CDR3 is made up of 13 amino acids. Looked up from germline, CDR1 is SQVTM and CDR2 is ANQGSEA. Preparation of the TCRbeta library used unique molecular identifiers. A single record per CDR3 protein comes from TCRdb applying MiXCR to the PCR reads. Found here are about 290,000 distinct CDR3 sequences, 10% of them singletons; the top ten hold just under 7.5%. This clonotype was found many times. Its target is unknown. The sequence was obtained from a boy in the first two years of life with acute myeloid leukemia, due to receive a stem cell transplant. The sample consisted of PBMCs, taken before TCRalphabeta/CD19-depleted stem cell transplant. This rearrangement joins TRBV29-1 to TRBJ2-4; D tentatively reads TRBD1 or TRBD2 (6 bases each). The CDR3 reads CSGTQGGKNIQYF. The DNA for the CDR3 is TGCAGCGGCACACAGGGAGGCAAAAACATTCAGTACTTC.